These T cell receptor beta chains were read from a single sample in a study of blood T cell repertoires in COVID-19. Clones were read by immunoSEQ multiplex PCR, and TCRdb kept only the in-frame ones, dropping some. The sample has about 200,000 clones; about 80% are singletons. What was sequenced was PBMCs or T cells enriched from blood (not recorded which). These receptors were obtained from a man aged 35 to 55 who had recovered from COVID-19. The CDR3 runs from the conserved cysteine through the conserved F or W. A D gene is named only where the DNA matches it firmly. Clone size is shown for a subset of rows, as once, few, many or a class of expanded clone.

abundance	v_gene	d_gene	j_gene	CDR3aa	CDR3nt
-	TRBV19	-	TRBJ1-4	CASRLGGDNEKLFF	TGTGCCAGTAGGCTCGGAGGGGATAATGAAAAACTGTTTTTT
-	TRBV19	-	TRBJ1-1	CASRALYGGETEAFF	TGTGCCAGTCGTGCGCTATACGGGGGTGAGACTGAAGCTTTCTTT
-	TRBV7-9	-	TRBJ1-6	CASSPGGAYRSEFHF	TGTGCCAGCAGTCCCGGGGGTGCTTACCGCTCAGAGTTCCACTTT
-	TRBV18	-	TRBJ2-5	CASSPRGGAGQETQYF	TGTGCCAGCTCACCACGGGGTGGGGCAGGACAAGAGACCCAGTACTTC
-	TRBV5-5	TRBD1	TRBJ1-1	CASSLAWDRDTEAFF	TGTGCCAGCAGCTTGGCCTGGGACAGGGACACTGAAGCTTTCTTT
once	TRBV3-1/TRBV3-2	TRBD1	TRBJ1-5	CASSQSTGWGNQPQHF	TGTGCCAGCAGCCAATCGACAGGGTGGGGCAATCAGCCCCAGCATTTT
few	TRBV23-1	TRBD1	TRBJ2-3	CASRLPGQSRPDTQYF	TGCGCCAGCAGGCTACCGGGACAGAGCCGCCCGGATACGCAGTATTTT
many	TRBV4-1	TRBD1	TRBJ2-2	CASSQDPGWWDREATGELFF	TGCGCCAGCAGCCAAGACCCTGGTTGGTGGGACAGGGAAGCAACCGGGGAGCTGTTTTTT
-	TRBV6-4	TRBD2	TRBJ2-1	CARETSGGDHNEQFF	TGTGCCAGGGAGACTAGCGGGGGAGACCACAATGAGCAGTTCTTC
-	TRBV30	-	TRBJ1-5	CAWSRDSNQPQHF	TGTGCCTGGAGCAGGGATAGCAATCAGCCCCAGCATTTT
-	TRBV14	TRBD1	TRBJ1-3	CASSLQGVSGNTIYF	TGTGCCAGCAGCCTACAGGGGGTTTCTGGAAACACCATATATTTT
-	TRBV3-1/TRBV3-2	-	TRBJ1-5	CASSQGARQPQHF	TGTGCCAGCAGCCAGGGGGCCCGACAGCCCCAGCATTTT
-	TRBV27	-	TRBJ1-2	CASSLSQNYGYTF	TGTGCCAGCAGTTTATCACAGAACTATGGCTACACCTTC
-	TRBV30	TRBD1	TRBJ1-4	CAWSPPRDRSYEKLFF	TGTGCCTGGAGCCCGCCCCGGGACAGAAGTTATGAAAAACTGTTTTTT
-	TRBV18	TRBD1	TRBJ1-6	CASSPAGDSNSPLHF	TGTGCCAGCTCCCCTGCTGGGGACAGTAATTCACCCCTCCACTTT
-	TRBV6-4	-	TRBJ1-6	CASTPNPGNSPLHF	TGTGCCAGCACTCCTAACCCGGGGAATTCACCCCTCCACTTT
-	TRBV7-2	TRBD1	TRBJ1-1	CASSLAPSGQGMAFF	TGTGCCAGCAGCTTAGCACCCTCAGGACAGGGGATGGCTTTCTTT
-	TRBV4-3	-	TRBJ1-2	CASSQEKRGNYGYTF	TGCGCCAGCAGCCAAGAAAAGAGGGGGAACTATGGCTACACCTTC
-	TRBV5-6	TRBD1	TRBJ1-2	CASSPPGQGIYGYTF	TGTGCCAGCAGCCCGCCGGGACAGGGGATCTATGGCTACACCTTC
-	TRBV29-1	TRBD1	TRBJ1-1	CSVGRGSATEAFF	TGCAGCGTTGGCAGGGGGAGTGCCACTGAAGCTTTCTTT
-	TRBV9	TRBD1	TRBJ1-3	CASSPGQGGNTIYF	TGTGCCAGCAGCCCCGGACAGGGAGGAAACACCATATATTTT
-	TRBV7-2	-	TRBJ1-6	CASSLKVGSPLHF	TGTGCCAGCAGCTTAAAAGTGGGCTCACCCCTCCACTTT
-	TRBV7-2	TRBD1	TRBJ2-4	CASSWDSKNIQYF	TGTGCCAGCAGCTGGGACAGCAAAAACATTCAGTACTTC
-	TRBV5-1	TRBD1	TRBJ1-4	CASSLDGQGYEKLFF	TGCGCCAGCAGCTTGGATGGACAGGGGTATGAAAAACTGTTTTTT
-	TRBV18	TRBD1	TRBJ2-2	CASSPRQGATGELFF	TGTGCCAGCTCACCTCGACAGGGGGCAACGGGGGAGCTGTTTTTT
-	TRBV11-3	TRBD2	TRBJ2-7	CASSLFGGGSYEQYF	TGTGCCAGCAGCTTATTTGGGGGGGGTTCCTACGAGCAGTACTTC
-	TRBV10-3	-	TRBJ1-1	CAISVGQSNTEAFF	TGTGCCATCAGTGTTGGGCAGTCGAACACTGAAGCTTTCTTT
-	TRBV3-1/TRBV3-2	TRBD1	TRBJ1-5	CASSQEITGQTTFNQPQHF	TGTGCCAGCAGCCAAGAAATAACGGGACAGACAACGTTCAATCAGCCCCAGCATTTT
-	TRBV14	TRBD1	TRBJ1-1	CASSPSGGSRMAFF	TGTGCCAGCAGCCCGTCAGGGGGTAGTCGAATGGCTTTCTTT
-	TRBV15	-	TRBJ1-4	CATSRDFGRGEKLFF	TGTGCCACCAGCAGAGATTTCGGGAGGGGAGAAAAACTGTTTTTT
once	TRBV28	TRBD1	TRBJ1-4	CASSRPGQGSGEKLFF	TGTGCCAGCAGTAGGCCGGGACAGGGATCAGGGGAAAAACTGTTTTTT
-	TRBV29-1	TRBD1	TRBJ1-5	CSAKGQGENQPQHF	TGCAGCGCTAAGGGACAGGGAGAAAATCAGCCCCAGCATTTT
once	TRBV6-1	TRBD1	TRBJ1-2	CASSEVGDRFYGYTF	TGTGCCAGCAGTGAAGTTGGGGACAGGTTCTATGGCTACACCTTC
-	TRBV7-9	TRBD1	TRBJ1-2	CASSSRAGQGIGGYTF	TGTGCCAGCAGCTCCCGTGCGGGACAGGGAATCGGTGGCTACACCTTC
-	TRBV7-9	TRBD1	TRBJ2-1	CASSSGQGADEQFF	TGTGCCAGCAGCTCTGGACAGGGGGCCGATGAGCAGTTCTTC
-	TRBV4-1	TRBD2	TRBJ2-1	CASSQGLAGVYNEQFF	TGCGCCAGCAGCCAAGGGCTAGCGGGGGTATACAATGAGCAGTTCTTC
-	TRBV27	TRBD2	TRBJ2-3	CASSFRTSGTDTQYF	TGTGCCAGCAGTTTCAGGACTAGCGGCACAGATACGCAGTATTTT
once	TRBV5-6	-	TRBJ2-1	CASSPSVDEQFF	TGTGCCAGCAGCCCTAGCGTCGACGAGCAGTTCTTC
-	TRBV5-1	-	TRBJ2-2	CASSLAGTNTGELFF	TGCGCCAGCAGCTTAGCGGGGACAAACACCGGGGAGCTGTTTTTT
-	TRBV4-1	-	TRBJ1-6	CASSRFSQGPFSNSPLHF	TGCGCCAGCAGCCGATTTTCACAGGGCCCCTTTTCGAATTCACCCCTCCACTTT
-	TRBV4-2	TRBD1	TRBJ2-7	CASSQNPGQGPYEQYF	TGTGCCAGCAGCCAGAACCCGGGACAGGGGCCCTACGAGCAGTACTTC